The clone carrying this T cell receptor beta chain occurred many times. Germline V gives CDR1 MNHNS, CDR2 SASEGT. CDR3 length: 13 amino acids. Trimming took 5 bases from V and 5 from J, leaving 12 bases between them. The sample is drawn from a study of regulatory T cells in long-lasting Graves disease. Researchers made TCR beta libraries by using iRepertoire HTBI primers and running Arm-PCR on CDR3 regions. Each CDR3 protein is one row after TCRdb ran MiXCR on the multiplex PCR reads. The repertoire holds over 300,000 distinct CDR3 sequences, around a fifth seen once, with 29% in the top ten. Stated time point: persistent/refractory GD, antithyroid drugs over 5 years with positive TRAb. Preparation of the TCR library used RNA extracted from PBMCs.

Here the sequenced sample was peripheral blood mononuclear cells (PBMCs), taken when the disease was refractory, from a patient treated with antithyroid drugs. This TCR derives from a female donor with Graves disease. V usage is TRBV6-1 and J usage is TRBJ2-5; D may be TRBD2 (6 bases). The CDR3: CASSPGLRETQYF. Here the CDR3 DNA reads TGTGCCAGCAGTCCTGGACTAAGGGAGACCCAGTACTTC.